This T cell receptor beta chain was sequenced for a study of blood T cell repertoires in COVID-19. On the study more broadly: Some COVID-19 samples were acute and others convalescent; all came from the United States, Italy and Spain.

Original data processing: Quantification of nucleated cells was approximated via reference gene primer amplification. This table comes from immunoSEQ multiplex PCR, and its TCRdb copy is limited to in-frame clones, with some not included. V and J calls and clone size are those listed in that table; D and trimming were worked out from the DNA. Among around 230,000 clones listed, roughly 88% were seen once. Germline loops: CDR1 SGHVS, CDR2 FQNEAQ. The CDR3 is made up of 16 amino acids. V lost 0 bases to trimming and J lost 2 bases, with 8 bases between them. This rearrangement joins TRBV7-8 to TRBJ1-6; D is possibly TRBD1 (5 bases). The clonotype was recovered from a man aged 25-45 years who had recovered from COVID-19. Sequenced: peripheral blood. The DNA of the CDR3 is TGTGCCAGCAGCTTAGCTTCGGGGGCCTATAATTCACCCCTCCACTTT. Its protein product is CASSLASGAYNSPLHF. The whole variable domain, filled in from reference TRBV7-8 and TRBJ1-6, reads GAGVSQSPRYKVAKRGQDVALRCDPISGHVSLFWYQQALGQGPEFLTYFQNEAQLDKSGLPSDRFFAERPEGSVSTLKIQRTQQEDSAVYLCASSLASGAYNSPLHFGNGTRLTVT.